This T cell receptor (beta chain) was sequenced for a study of T cell clonality in common variable immunodeficiency. Study-wide results and limits: Reportedly, TCR beta sequences from common variable immunodeficiency showed fewer deletions and N-nucleotide insertions. Compared with healthy controls, CVID subjects showed increased TCRbeta clonality, mostly in about a third. What drives increased CVID clonality needs T cell subpopulation sequencing.

Of CVID subjects, more than twelve were female and roughly 30 male, mean age about 37. This clone was seen a handful of times. Its antigen is not identified. Generated by immunoSEQ multiplex PCR, the TCRdb table keeps only in-frame clones and is missing some. The record shows over 25,000 clones for this sample, with no singletons present. The clonotype comes from a human donor with common variable immunodeficiency. The sequenced sample consisted of peripheral blood mononuclear cells.

The CDR3: CASSSYQESEGELFF. The CDR3 bases that were read are TGTGCCAGCAGTTCATATCAGGAATCCGAGGGGGAG. The chain carries TRBV6-2 or TRBV6-3 and TRBJ2-2; the D is unclear. With the read ending 3 residues before the CDR3 end, the germline J gene is used to fill in that end. CDR3 size: 15 residues. The ends were cut back, 4 bases at V and 8 bases at J, with 17 bases in the middle. CDR1 MNHEY and CDR2 SVGEGT come from the germline V gene.